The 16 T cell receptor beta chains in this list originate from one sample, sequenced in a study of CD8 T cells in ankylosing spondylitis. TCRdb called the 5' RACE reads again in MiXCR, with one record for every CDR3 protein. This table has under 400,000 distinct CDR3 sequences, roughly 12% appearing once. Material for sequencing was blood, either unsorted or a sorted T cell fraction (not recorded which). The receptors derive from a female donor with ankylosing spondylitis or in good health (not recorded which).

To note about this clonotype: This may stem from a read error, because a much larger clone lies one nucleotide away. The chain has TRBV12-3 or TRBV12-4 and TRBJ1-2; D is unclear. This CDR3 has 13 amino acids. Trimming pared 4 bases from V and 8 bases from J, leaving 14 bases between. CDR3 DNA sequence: TGTGCCAGCAGTTACCCGAACCCGGCGGGCTACACCTTC. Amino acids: CASSYPNPAGYTF.

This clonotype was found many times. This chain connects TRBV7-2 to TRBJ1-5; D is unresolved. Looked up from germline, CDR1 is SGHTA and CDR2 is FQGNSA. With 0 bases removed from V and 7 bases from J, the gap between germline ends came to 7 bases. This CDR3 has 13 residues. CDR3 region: CASSLATRQPQHF. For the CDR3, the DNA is TGTGCCAGCAGCTTAGCGACAAGGCAGCCCCAGCATTTT.

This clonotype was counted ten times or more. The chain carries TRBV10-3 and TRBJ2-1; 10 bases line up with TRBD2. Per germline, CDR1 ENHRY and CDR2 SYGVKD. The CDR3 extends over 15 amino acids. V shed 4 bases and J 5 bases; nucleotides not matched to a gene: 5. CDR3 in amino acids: CAISATSGTNNEQFF. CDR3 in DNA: TGTGCCATCAGTGCCACTAGCGGGACCAACAATGAGCAGTTCTTC.

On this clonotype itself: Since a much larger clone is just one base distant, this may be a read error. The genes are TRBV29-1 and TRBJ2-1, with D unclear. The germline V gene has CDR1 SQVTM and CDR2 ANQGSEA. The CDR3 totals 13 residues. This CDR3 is CSALQDTYNEQLF. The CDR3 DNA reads TGCAGCGCCCTACAAGATACCTACAATGAGCAGTTGTTC.

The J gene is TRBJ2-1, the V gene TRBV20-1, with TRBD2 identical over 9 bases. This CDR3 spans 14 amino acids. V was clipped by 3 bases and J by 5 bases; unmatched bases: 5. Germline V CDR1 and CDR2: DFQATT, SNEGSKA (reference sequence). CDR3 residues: CSARSLAGDNEQFF. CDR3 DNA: TGCAGTGCTAGGAGTTTAGCGGGAGACAATGAGCAGTTCTTC.

In nucleotides, the CDR3 is TGCGCCAGCAGCTTGGGAGCCAGGAGTGGAACCGGGGAGCTGTTTTTT. This encodes CASSLGARSGTGELFF. The genes are TRBV5-1 and TRBJ2-2; D gene unclear. The CDR3 extends over 16 amino acids. Germline V gives CDR1 SGHRS, CDR2 YFSETQ. Trimming stripped 0 bases from V and 5 bases from J, with 14 bases between.

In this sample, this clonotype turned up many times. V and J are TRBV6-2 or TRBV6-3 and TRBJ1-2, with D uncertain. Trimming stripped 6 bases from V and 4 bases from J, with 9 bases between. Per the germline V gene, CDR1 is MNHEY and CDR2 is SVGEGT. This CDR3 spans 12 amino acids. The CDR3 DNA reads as TGTGCCAGCAGGACGGCGCCCTATGGCTACACCTTC. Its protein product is CASRTAPYGYTF.

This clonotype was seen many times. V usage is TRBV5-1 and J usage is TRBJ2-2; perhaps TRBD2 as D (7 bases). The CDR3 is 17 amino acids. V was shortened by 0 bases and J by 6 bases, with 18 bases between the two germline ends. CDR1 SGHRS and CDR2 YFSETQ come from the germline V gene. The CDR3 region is CASSLDWGGPFPGELFF. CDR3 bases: TGCGCCAGCAGCTTGGATTGGGGGGGGCCATTCCCCGGGGAGCTGTTTTTT.

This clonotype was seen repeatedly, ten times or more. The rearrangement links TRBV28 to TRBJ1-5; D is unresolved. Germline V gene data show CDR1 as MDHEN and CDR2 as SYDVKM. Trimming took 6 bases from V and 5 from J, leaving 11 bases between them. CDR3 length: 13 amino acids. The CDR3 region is CASSLIGDQPQHF. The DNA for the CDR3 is TGTGCCAGCAGCTTAATAGGTGATCAGCCCCAGCATTTT.

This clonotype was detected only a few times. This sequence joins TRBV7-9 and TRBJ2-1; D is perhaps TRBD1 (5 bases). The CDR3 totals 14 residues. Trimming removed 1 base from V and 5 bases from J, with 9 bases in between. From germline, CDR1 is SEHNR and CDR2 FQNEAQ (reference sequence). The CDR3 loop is CASSLGGTDNEQFF. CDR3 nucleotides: TGTGCCAGCAGCTTAGGGGGCACCGACAATGAGCAGTTCTTC.

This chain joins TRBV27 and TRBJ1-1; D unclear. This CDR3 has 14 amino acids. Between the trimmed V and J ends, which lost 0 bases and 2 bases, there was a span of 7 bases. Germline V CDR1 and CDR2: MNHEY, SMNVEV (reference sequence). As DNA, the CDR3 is TGTGCCAGCAGTTTATCAGGGTACAACACTGAAGCTTTCTTT. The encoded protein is CASSLSGYNTEAFF.

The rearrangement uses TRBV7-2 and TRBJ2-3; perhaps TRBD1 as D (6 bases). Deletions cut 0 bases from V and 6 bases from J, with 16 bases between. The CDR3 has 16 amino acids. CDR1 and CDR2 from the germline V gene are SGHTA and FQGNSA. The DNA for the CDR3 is TGTGCCAGCAGCTTAGCGGTGGGCAGGGGAATCGATACGCAGTATTTT. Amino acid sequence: CASSLAVGRGIDTQYF.

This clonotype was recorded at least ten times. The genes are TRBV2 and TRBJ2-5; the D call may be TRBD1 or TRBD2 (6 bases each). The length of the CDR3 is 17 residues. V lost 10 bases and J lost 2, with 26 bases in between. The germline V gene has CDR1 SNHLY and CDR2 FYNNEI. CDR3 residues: CATHAAGWGQIQETQYF. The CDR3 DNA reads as TGTGCCACGCATGCCGCGGGATGGGGACAAATACAAGAGACCCAGTACTTC.

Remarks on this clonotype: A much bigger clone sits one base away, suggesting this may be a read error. CDR3 protein: CASSPWTGTFKTEAFF. The CDR3 bases are TGTGCCAGCAGCCCATGGACAGGGACGTTCAAGACTGAAGCTTTCTTT. The chain carries TRBV9 and TRBJ1-1, with 8 bases lining up with TRBD1. The CDR3 runs to 16 residues. Looked up from germline, CDR1 is SGDLS and CDR2 is YYNGEE. V lost 4 bases, J lost 5 bases, and 13 bases stayed unmatched.

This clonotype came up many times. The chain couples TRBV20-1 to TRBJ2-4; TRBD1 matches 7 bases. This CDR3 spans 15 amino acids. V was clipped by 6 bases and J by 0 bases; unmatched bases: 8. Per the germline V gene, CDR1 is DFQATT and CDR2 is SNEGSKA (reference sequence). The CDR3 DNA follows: TGCAGTGCGACCGACAGGGATCTAGCCAAAAACATTCAGTACTTC. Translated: CSATDRDLAKNIQYF.

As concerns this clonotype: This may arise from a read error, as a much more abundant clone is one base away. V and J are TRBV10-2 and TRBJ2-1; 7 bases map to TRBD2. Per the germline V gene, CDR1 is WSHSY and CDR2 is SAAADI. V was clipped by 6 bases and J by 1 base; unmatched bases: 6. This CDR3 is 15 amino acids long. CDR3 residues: CASRERDYSYNEQFF. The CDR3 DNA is TGCGCCAGCAGGGAGCGGGATTATTCCTACAATGAGCAGTTCTTC.